This T cell receptor beta chain was sequenced in a study of cytomegalovirus exposure and HLA in healthy donors. Donors consisted of healthy bone marrow donors. CDR3 size: 13 residues. V was pared by 8 bases and J by 7 bases, with 7 bases of the junction left unmatched. Germline V gives CDR1 MDHEN, CDR2 SYDVKM. This clone was seen more than once but under ten times. PCR used 60 Vbeta primers and 13 Jbeta primers. Only in-frame clones appear in the TCRdb table, and some are missing; sequencing was by immunoSEQ multiplex PCR. The data hold some 130,000 clones, with 60% to 80% observed a single time. This sequence joins TRBV28 and TRBJ1-5, with 8 bases matching TRBD1. The sequence came from a man aged 25 to 45 in good health and CMV-seronegative. The sample was PBMCs. CDR3 nucleotide sequence: TGTGCCAGCGGAACAGGGGGTAGACAGCCCCAGCATTTT. Translation gives CASGTGGRQPQHF.